Shown below are 2 T cell receptor beta chains from a single sample sequenced in a study of STAT5B mutations in CD4+ large granular lymphocyte leukemia. Assay used: immunoSEQ multiplex PCR; TCRdb lists only in-frame clones, some missing. Found here are some 23,000 clones, about 79% of them singletons; the top ten hold 8.5% to 10%. The specimen sequenced was CD4+ T cells from blood buffy coats. The receptors stem from a human donor in good health.

This clone was counted only a few times. This chain links TRBV28 with TRBJ2-2, with 11 bases matching TRBD2. J was trimmed by 5 bases and V by 9 bases; bases with no gene match: 5. Germline-derived CDR1 and CDR2 are MDHEN and SYDVKM. This CDR3 is built from 14 residues. The CDR3 here is CASRTSGSTGELFF. The CDR3 DNA follows: TGTGCCAGTCGAACTAGCGGGAGTACCGGGGAGCTGTTTTTT.

This chain connects TRBV28 to TRBJ1-1, with TRBD1 matching over 7 bases. V trimming: 10 bases; J trimming: 9 bases; junction bases outside the gene matches: 14. Germline V gene sequence: CDR1 MDHEN, CDR2 SYDVKM. The CDR3 length is 13 residues. The CDR3 nucleotides read TGTGCCATCCTAACTCGGGACAGAGATAAAGCTTTCTTT. The encoded protein is CAILTRDRDKAFF.